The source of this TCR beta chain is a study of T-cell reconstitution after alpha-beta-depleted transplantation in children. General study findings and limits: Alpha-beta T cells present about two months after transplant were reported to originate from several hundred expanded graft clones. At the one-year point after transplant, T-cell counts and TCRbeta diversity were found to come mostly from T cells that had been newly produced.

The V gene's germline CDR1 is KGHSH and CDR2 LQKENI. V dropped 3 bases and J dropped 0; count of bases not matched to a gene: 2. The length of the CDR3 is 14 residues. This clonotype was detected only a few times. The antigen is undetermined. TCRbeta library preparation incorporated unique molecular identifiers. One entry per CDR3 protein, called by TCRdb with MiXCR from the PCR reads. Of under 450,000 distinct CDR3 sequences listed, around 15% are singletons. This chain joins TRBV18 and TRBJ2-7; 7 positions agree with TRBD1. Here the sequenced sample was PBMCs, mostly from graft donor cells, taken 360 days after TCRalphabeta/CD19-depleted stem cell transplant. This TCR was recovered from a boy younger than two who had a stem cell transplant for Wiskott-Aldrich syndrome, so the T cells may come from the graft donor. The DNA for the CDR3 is TGTGCCAGCTCACCGGACAGGTCCTCCTACGAGCAGTACTTC. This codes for CASSPDRSSYEQYF. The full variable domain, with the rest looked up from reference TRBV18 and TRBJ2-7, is NAGVMQNPRHLVRRRGQEARLRCSPMKGHSHVYWYRQLPEEGLKFMVYLQKENIIDESGMPKERFSAEFPKEGPSILRIQQVVRGDSAAYFCASSPDRSSYEQYFGPGTRLTVT.